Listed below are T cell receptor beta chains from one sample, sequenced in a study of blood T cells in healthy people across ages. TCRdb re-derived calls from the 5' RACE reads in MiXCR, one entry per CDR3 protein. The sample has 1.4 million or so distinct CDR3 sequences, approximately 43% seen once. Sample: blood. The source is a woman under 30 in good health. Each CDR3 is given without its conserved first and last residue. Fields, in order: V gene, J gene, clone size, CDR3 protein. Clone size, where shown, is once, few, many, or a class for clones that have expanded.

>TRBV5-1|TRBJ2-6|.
ASSLEPGTGANVLT
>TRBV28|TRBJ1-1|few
ASSFPLGQVATEAF
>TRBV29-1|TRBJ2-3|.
SVDLGLAGGGTQY
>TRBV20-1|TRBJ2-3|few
SAQYLGGGTDTQY
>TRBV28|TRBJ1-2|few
ASSLQKGGYT
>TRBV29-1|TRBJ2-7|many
SVVQGPYEQY
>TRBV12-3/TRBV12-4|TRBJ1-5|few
ASSLDVSSNQPQH
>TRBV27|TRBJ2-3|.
ASSLRRFTDTQY
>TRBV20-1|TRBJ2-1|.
SARRTSGETQF
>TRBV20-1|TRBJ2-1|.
SGDAEPNEQF
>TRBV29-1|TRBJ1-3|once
SVERDRDAGNTIY
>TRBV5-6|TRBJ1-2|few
ASSPQGSFGYT
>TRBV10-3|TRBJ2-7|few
AIRLASAVYNEQY
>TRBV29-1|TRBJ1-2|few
SVELRSLYGYT
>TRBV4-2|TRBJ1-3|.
ASSQKTGINTIY
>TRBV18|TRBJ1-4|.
ASSRSTGTNEKLF
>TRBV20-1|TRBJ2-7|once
SARVGTVAYEQY
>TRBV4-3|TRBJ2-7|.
ASSQERGTYNEQY
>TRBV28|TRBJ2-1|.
ASSLTASGRNNEQF
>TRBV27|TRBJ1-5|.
ASSVSVNQPQH
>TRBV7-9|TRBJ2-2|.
ASSGRDIRNTGELF
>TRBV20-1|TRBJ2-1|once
SAGGKRSSYNEQF
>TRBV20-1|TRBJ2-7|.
SASGYSGIYEQY
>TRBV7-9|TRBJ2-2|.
ASSLGQRPSSTGELF
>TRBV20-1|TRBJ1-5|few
SARDRQGVQPQH
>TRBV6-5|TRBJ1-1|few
ASSPGAVEAF
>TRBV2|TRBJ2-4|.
ASSELDKNIQY
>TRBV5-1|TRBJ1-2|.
ASSLGLGIGYGYT
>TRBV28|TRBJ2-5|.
ASGGAQYQETQY
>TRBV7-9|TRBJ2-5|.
ASSLGTGIGETQY
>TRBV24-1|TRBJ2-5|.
ATSVDLAGSYNEQY
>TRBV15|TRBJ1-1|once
ATSEDNRETEAF
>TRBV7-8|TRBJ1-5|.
ASSLRELNSDQPQH
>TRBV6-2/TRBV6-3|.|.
ASRRTGTGEREQY
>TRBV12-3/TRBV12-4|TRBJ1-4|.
ASSQFRDRMTNEKLF
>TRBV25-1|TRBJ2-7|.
ASNEGASYEQY
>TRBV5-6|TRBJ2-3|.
ASSWAGTPPVTDTQY
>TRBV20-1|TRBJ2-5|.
SATPYQETQY
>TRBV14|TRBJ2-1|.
ASSQGSVSYNEQF
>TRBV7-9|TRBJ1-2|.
ASSSPGGDNYGYT
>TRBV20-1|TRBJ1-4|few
SAREVVNEKLF
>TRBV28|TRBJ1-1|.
ASIRAGQGYTEAF